The rows below give T cell receptor beta chains drawn from one sample of a study of vaccination and CD4 T cells after COVID-19. Antigens for these TCRs are unknown. One entry per CDR3 protein, called by TCRdb with MiXCR from the PCR reads. The table has roughly 3,600 distinct CDR3 sequences, under 20% seen once. Material for sequencing was CD4+ T cells from blood, cultured in vitro. The receptors originated from a human donor who had recovered from COVID-19. Both conserved end residues are part of each CDR3. The D gene is left open where the match is weak. Size is stated for part of the rows, as once, few or many counts, or as a class when the clone is expanded.

size: -; V: TRBV5-4; D: TRBD2; J: TRBJ2-3; CDR3: CASSFPSGGRVDTQYF; DNA: TGTGCCAGCAGCTTCCCTAGCGGGGGGCGGGTAGATACGCAGTATTTT
size: -; V: TRBV6-5; D: -; J: TRBJ1-1; CDR3: CASSYWTGTEAFF; DNA: TGTGCCAGCAGTTACTGGACGGGGACTGAAGCTTTCTTT
size: few; V: TRBV10-2; D: TRBD1; J: TRBJ1-5; CDR3: CASGTGETGNQPQHF; DNA: TGCGCCAGCGGAACAGGGGAGACGGGCAATCAGCCCCAGCATTTT
size: -; V: TRBV12-3/TRBV12-4; D: -; J: TRBJ2-1; CDR3: CASSNPPRDEQFF; DNA: TGTGCCAGCAGTAACCCCCCAAGGGATGAGCAGTTCTTC
size: few; V: TRBV10-3; D: -; J: TRBJ2-2; CDR3: CAIRTTLYTGELFF; DNA: TGTGCCATCAGGACGACTTTATACACCGGGGAGCTGTTTTTT
size: -; V: TRBV2; D: -; J: TRBJ2-5; CDR3: CASSESPELTQYF; DNA: TGTGCCAGCAGTGAGAGTCCAGAATTGACCCAGTACTTC
size: -; V: TRBV20-1; D: -; J: TRBJ2-3; CDR3: CSAGGGKGGTDTQYF; DNA: TGCAGTGCGGGAGGGGGTAAGGGGGGCACAGATACGCAGTATTTT
size: -; V: TRBV6-1; D: -; J: TRBJ2-1; CDR3: CASSRFLSSYNEQFF; DNA: TGTGCCAGCAGTCGTTTCTTAAGCTCCTACAATGAGCAGTTCTTC
size: -; V: TRBV7-3; D: TRBD2; J: TRBJ2-3; CDR3: CASSPTTSGGTDTQYF; DNA: TGTGCCAGCAGCCCTACGACTAGCGGGGGCACAGATACGCAGTATTTT
size: few; V: TRBV3-1; D: TRBD2; J: TRBJ2-7; CDR3: CASSGEAGLLSGTYEQYF; DNA: TGTGCCAGCAGTGGGGAAGCGGGGCTCCTATCAGGGACCTACGAGCAGTACTTC
size: few; V: TRBV20-1; D: TRBD1; J: TRBJ2-7; CDR3: CSAGGDREWDEQYF; DNA: TGCAGTGCTGGCGGGGACAGGGAGTGGGACGAGCAGTACTTC
size: -; V: TRBV5-1; D: -; J: TRBJ1-1; CDR3: CASRRETEAFF; DNA: TGCGCCAGCAGGCGGGAGACTGAAGCTTTCTTT
size: few; V: TRBV20-1; D: -; J: TRBJ1-3; CDR3: CSARESGNTIYF; DNA: TGCAGTGCTAGAGAATCTGGAAACACCATATATTTT
size: -; V: TRBV30; D: TRBD2; J: TRBJ2-6; CDR3: CAWSGERGPYSGANVLTF; DNA: TGTGCCTGGAGTGGGGAGCGGGGGCCTTACTCTGGGGCCAACGTCCTGACTTTC
size: few; V: TRBV2; D: -; J: TRBJ2-7; CDR3: CASRRTDNSYEQYF; DNA: TGTGCCAGCCGCCGGACAGATAACTCCTACGAGCAGTACTTC
size: -; V: TRBV6-1; D: -; J: TRBJ1-5; CDR3: CASSEVGPQHF; DNA: TGTGCCAGCAGTGAAGTAGGGCCCCAGCATTTT
size: -; V: TRBV6-1; D: -; J: TRBJ1-2; CDR3: CASRTPTPLHGYTF; DNA: TGTGCCAGCAGGACGCCTACCCCACTACATGGCTACACCTTC
size: -; V: TRBV20-1; D: -; J: TRBJ2-7; CDR3: CSASSTGDAYEQYF; DNA: TGCAGTGCTAGCTCAACGGGAGACGCCTACGAGCAGTACTTC
size: large; V: TRBV6-1; D: TRBD1; J: TRBJ1-3; CDR3: CASSEISGGTSGNTIYF; DNA: TGTGCCAGCAGTGAAATTTCAGGGGGGACATCTGGAAACACCATATATTTT
size: few; V: TRBV10-3; D: -; J: TRBJ2-4; CDR3: CAVGPGDIQYF; DNA: TGTGCCGTTGGCCCGGGGGACATTCAGTACTTC
size: -; V: TRBV7-9; D: TRBD2; J: TRBJ2-1; CDR3: CASSPSLAGNEQFF; DNA: TGTGCCAGCAGCCCCTCCTTAGCGGGCAATGAGCAGTTCTTC
size: few; V: TRBV5-1; D: TRBD2; J: TRBJ2-1; CDR3: CASSFGAGGVGEQFF; DNA: TGCGCCAGCAGCTTCGGTGCGGGAGGGGTGGGGGAGCAGTTCTTC
size: -; V: TRBV6-1; D: -; J: TRBJ2-2; CDR3: CASIGRGGGTGELFF; DNA: TGTGCCAGCATCGGAAGGGGGGGAGGGACCGGGGAGCTGTTTTTT
size: medium-sized; V: TRBV6-4; D: -; J: TRBJ2-2; CDR3: CASRPDSTGELFF; DNA: TGTGCCAGCAGACCCGACAGTACCGGGGAGCTGTTTTTT
size: -; V: TRBV27; D: -; J: TRBJ2-5; CDR3: CASSPIRLERDQETQYF; DNA: TGTGCCAGCAGTCCAATCCGGCTTGAGCGCGACCAAGAGACCCAGTACTTC
size: few; V: TRBV30; D: -; J: TRBJ1-1; CDR3: CAWSVGQGWNTEAFF; DNA: TGTGCCTGGAGTGTAGGGCAGGGGTGGAACACTGAAGCTTTCTTT
size: few; V: TRBV30; D: -; J: TRBJ1-2; CDR3: CACLPLGFPYGYTF; DNA: TGTGCCTGTCTCCCGTTGGGGTTCCCTTATGGCTACACCTTC
size: medium-sized; V: TRBV12-5; D: -; J: TRBJ1-1; CDR3: CASNSGSYTEAFF; DNA: TGTGCTAGTAACTCAGGGTCTTACACTGAAGCTTTCTTT
size: few; V: TRBV5-1; D: TRBD2; J: TRBJ2-3; CDR3: CASSISGGLADTQYF; DNA: TGCGCCAGCAGCATCTCGGGAGGTCTAGCCGATACGCAGTATTTT
size: medium-sized; V: TRBV7-2; D: -; J: TRBJ1-5; CDR3: CASSLVHGQPQHF; DNA: TGTGCCAGCAGCTTAGTTCATGGTCAGCCCCAGCATTTT
size: -; V: TRBV11-2; D: TRBD2; J: TRBJ2-3; CDR3: CASSLDSGTSGGVTDTQYF; DNA: TGTGCCAGCAGCTTAGACAGCGGGACTAGCGGGGGGGTCACAGATACGCAGTATTTT
size: -; V: TRBV20-1; D: -; J: TRBJ2-5; CDR3: CSAREGSTWETQYF; DNA: TGCAGTGCTAGAGAGGGGTCGACGTGGGAGACCCAGTACTTC
size: medium-sized; V: TRBV19; D: TRBD1; J: TRBJ1-2; CDR3: CASSPTGDIYGYTF; DNA: TGTGCCAGTAGTCCCACAGGGGACATCTATGGCTACACCTTC
size: large; V: TRBV2; D: -; J: TRBJ2-2; CDR3: CASRQQGRTGELFF; DNA: TGTGCCAGCAGACAACAGGGAAGGACCGGGGAGCTGTTTTTT
size: -; V: TRBV11-1; D: -; J: TRBJ1-1; CDR3: CASSYGVGEAEAFF; DNA: TGTGCCAGCAGCTATGGGGTAGGCGAGGCTGAAGCTTTCTTT
size: medium-sized; V: TRBV2; D: -; J: TRBJ1-5; CDR3: CASSVASDQPQHF; DNA: TGTGCCAGCAGTGTTGCCTCTGATCAGCCCCAGCATTTT
size: few; V: TRBV20-1; D: -; J: TRBJ1-1; CDR3: CSATGQLNTEAFF; DNA: TGCAGTGCTACTGGACAGTTGAACACTGAAGCTTTCTTT
size: few; V: TRBV5-1; D: TRBD1; J: TRBJ2-7; CDR3: CASSLIRTGPYEQYF; DNA: TGCGCCAGCAGCCTCATCAGGACAGGCCCCTACGAGCAGTACTTC
size: -; V: TRBV2; D: -; J: TRBJ1-1; CDR3: CASSEVSLNTEAFF; DNA: TGTGCCAGCAGTGAAGTTAGTTTGAACACTGAAGCTTTCTTT
size: -; V: TRBV6-1; D: -; J: TRBJ1-1; CDR3: CASTPGTLRNTEAFF; DNA: TGTGCCAGCACCCCAGGGACCCTCAGGAACACTGAAGCTTTCTTT
size: few; V: TRBV4-1; D: -; J: TRBJ1-5; CDR3: CASSQDHAGRDQPQHF; DNA: TGCGCCAGCAGCCAAGATCATGCGGGCCGGGACCAGCCCCAGCATTTT
size: few; V: TRBV6-1; D: -; J: TRBJ1-1; CDR3: CASSEQGITEAFF; DNA: TGTGCCAGCAGTGAACAGGGCATCACTGAAGCTTTCTTT
size: once; V: TRBV12-3/TRBV12-4; D: -; J: TRBJ2-4; CDR3: CASRHRDLAKNIQYF; DNA: TGTGCCAGCAGGCACAGGGATCTAGCCAAAAACATTCAGTACTTC
size: medium-sized; V: TRBV10-3; D: -; J: TRBJ2-4; CDR3: CAISESSRTVKNIQYF; DNA: TGTGCCATCAGTGAGTCCTCTCGGACAGTAAAAAACATTCAGTACTTC
size: few; V: TRBV4-2; D: TRBD2; J: TRBJ2-7; CDR3: CASSRSSGGDYEQYF; DNA: TGTGCCAGCAGCCGGTCTAGCGGGGGGGACTACGAGCAGTACTTC
size: -; V: TRBV11-2; D: -; J: TRBJ1-1; CDR3: CASSSQGSTEAFF; DNA: TGTGCCAGCAGCTCTCAAGGGAGCACTGAAGCTTTCTTT
size: -; V: TRBV6-1; D: -; J: TRBJ1-1; CDR3: CASNIDRRVWETEAFF; DNA: TGTGCCAGCAACATAGACAGGAGGGTGTGGGAGACTGAAGCTTTCTTT
size: -; V: TRBV2; D: -; J: TRBJ1-3; CDR3: CASSEALVGNTIYF; DNA: TGTGCCAGCAGTGAAGCGCTTGTCGGAAACACCATATATTTT
size: few; V: TRBV20-1; D: TRBD2; J: TRBJ2-3; CDR3: CSARSWTSGTTDTQYF; DNA: TGCAGTGCTAGATCCTGGACTAGCGGGACCACAGATACGCAGTATTTT
size: -; V: TRBV12-3/TRBV12-4; D: -; J: TRBJ1-1; CDR3: CASSSRYTEAFF; DNA: TGTGCCAGCAGTTCCCGTTACACTGAAGCTTTCTTT
size: few; V: TRBV5-1; D: TRBD1; J: TRBJ2-3; CDR3: CASSLGDRGSDTQYF; DNA: TGCGCCAGCAGCTTGGGGGACAGGGGATCAGATACGCAGTATTTT
size: -; V: TRBV20-1; D: TRBD2; J: TRBJ2-1; CDR3: CSATTSGGAVDNEQFF; DNA: TGCAGTGCTACGACTAGCGGGGGGGCCGTCGACAATGAGCAGTTCTTC
size: -; V: TRBV14; D: -; J: TRBJ1-2; CDR3: CASSQRLGDGYTF; DNA: TGTGCCAGCAGCCAAAGGCTAGGGGATGGCTACACCTTC